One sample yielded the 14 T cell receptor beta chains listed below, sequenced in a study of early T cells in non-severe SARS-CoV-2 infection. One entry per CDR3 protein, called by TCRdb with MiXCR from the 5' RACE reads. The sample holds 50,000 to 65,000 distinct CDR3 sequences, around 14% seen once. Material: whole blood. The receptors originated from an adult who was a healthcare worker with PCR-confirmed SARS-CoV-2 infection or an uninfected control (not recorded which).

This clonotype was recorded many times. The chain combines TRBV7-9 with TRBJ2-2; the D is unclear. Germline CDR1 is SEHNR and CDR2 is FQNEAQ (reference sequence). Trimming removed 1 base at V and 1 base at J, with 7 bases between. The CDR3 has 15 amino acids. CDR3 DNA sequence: TGTGCCAGCAGCTTAGTTCCAGGGAACACCGGGGAGCTGTTTTTT. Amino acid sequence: CASSLVPGNTGELFF.

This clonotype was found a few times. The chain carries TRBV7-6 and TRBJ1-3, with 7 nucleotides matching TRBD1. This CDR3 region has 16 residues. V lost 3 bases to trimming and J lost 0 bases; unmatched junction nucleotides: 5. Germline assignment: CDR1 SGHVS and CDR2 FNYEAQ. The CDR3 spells CASSLDRRSSGNTIYF. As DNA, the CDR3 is TGTGCCAGCAGCTTGGACAGGCGGAGCTCTGGAAACACCATATATTTT.

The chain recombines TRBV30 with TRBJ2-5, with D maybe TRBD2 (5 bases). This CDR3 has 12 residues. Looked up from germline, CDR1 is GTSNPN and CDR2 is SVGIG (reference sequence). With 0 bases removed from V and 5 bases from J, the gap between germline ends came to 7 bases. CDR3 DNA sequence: TGTGCCTGGAGTGTAACGGGGGAGACCCAGTACTTC. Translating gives CAWSVTGETQYF.

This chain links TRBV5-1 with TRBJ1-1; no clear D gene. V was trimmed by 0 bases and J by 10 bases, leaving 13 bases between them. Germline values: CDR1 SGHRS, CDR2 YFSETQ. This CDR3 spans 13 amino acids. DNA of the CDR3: TGCGCCAGCAGCTTGGCCGGAAGTTCCGGAGCTTTCTTT. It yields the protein CASSLAGSSGAFF.

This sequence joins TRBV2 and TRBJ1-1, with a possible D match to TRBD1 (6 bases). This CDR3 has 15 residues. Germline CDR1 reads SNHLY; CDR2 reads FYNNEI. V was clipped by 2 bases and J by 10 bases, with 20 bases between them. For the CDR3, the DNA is TGTGCCAGCAGTGAAATGAGACAGGTGGAGTTGAGAGCTTTCTTT. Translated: CASSEMRQVELRAFF.

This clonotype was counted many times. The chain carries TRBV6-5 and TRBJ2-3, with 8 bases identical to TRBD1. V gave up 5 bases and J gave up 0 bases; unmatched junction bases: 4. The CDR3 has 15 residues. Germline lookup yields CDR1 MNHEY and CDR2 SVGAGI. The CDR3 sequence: CASSLGQGSTDTQYF. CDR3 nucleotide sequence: TGTGCCAGCAGTCTCGGACAGGGTAGCACAGATACGCAGTATTTT.

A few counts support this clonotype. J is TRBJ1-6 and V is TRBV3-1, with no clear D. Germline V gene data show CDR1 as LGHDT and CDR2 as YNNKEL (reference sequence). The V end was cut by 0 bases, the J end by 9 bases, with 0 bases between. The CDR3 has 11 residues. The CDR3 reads CASSQDSPLHF. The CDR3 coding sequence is TGTGCCAGCAGCCAAGATTCACCCCTCCACTTT.

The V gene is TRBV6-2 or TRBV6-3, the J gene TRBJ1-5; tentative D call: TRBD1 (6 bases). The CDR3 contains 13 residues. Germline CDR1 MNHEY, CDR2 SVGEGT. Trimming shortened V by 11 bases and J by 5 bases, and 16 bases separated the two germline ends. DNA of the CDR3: TGTGCCGCCCAGGACAGATTTTATCAGCCCCAGCATTTT. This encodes CAAQDRFYQPQHF.

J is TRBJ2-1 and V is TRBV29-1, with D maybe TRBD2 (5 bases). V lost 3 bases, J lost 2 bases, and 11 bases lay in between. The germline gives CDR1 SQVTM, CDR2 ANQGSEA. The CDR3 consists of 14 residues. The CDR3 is CSVDWERTYNEQFF. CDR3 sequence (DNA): TGCAGCGTTGACTGGGAGCGCACCTACAATGAGCAGTTCTTC.

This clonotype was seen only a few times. The CDR3 bases are TGTGCCAGCAGCCAAGATTTAGTAAGCACCGGGGAGCTGTTTTTT. Translating it yields CASSQDLVSTGELFF. V usage is TRBV4-2 and J usage is TRBJ2-2; no definite D call. Germline V lookup: CDR1 LGHNA, CDR2 YNFKEQ. Trimming removed 0 bases at V and 4 bases at J, with 9 bases between. The CDR3 loop spans 15 amino acids.

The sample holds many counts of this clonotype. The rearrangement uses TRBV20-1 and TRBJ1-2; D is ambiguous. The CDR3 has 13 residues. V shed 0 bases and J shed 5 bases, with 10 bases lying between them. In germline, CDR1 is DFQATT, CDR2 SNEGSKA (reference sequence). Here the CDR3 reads CSARDMGGYGYTF. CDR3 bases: TGCAGTGCTAGAGATATGGGAGGGTATGGCTACACCTTC.

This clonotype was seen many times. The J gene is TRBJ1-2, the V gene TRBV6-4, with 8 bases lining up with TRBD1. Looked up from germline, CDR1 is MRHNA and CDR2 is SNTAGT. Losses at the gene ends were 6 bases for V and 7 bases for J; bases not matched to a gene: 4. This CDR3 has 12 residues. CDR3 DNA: TGTGCCAGCAGCACTACAGGGGGTGGCTACACCTTC. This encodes CASSTTGGGYTF.

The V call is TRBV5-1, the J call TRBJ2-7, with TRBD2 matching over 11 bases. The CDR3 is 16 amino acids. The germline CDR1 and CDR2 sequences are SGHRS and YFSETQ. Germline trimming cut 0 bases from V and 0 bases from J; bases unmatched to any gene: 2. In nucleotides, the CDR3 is TGCGCCAGCAGCTTGGCCCTAGCGGGGGGCTCCTACGAGCAGTACTTC. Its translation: CASSLALAGGSYEQYF.

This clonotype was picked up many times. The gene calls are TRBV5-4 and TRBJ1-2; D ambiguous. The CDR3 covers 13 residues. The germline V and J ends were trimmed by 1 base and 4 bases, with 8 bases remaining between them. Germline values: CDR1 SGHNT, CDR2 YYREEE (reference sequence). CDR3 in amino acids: CASSLQRTYGYTF. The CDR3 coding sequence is TGTGCCAGCAGCTTGCAACGGACCTATGGCTACACCTTC.